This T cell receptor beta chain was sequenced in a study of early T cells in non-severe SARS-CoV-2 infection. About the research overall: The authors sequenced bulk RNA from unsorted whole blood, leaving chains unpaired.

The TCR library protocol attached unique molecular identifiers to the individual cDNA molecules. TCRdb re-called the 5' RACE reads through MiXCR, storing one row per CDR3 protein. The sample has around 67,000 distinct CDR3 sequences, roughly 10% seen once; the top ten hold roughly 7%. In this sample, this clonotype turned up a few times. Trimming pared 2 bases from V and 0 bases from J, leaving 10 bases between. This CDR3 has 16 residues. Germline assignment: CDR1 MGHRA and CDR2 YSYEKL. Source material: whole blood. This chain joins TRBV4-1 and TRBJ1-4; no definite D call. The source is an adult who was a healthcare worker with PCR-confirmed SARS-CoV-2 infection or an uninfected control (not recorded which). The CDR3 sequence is CASSQLGIATNEKLFF. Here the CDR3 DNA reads TGCGCCAGCAGCCAATTGGGAATCGCAACTAATGAAAAACTGTTTTTT.